This T cell receptor beta chain was captured by sequencing in a study of shared clonotypes between healthy human individuals. Study observations and caveats: When compared with the clonotypes that were shared by all four sorted-subset donors, the non-shared clonotypes turned out to have lower generation probabilities.

A note on this clone: Its target is unknown.

The V gene's germline CDR1 is SEHNR and CDR2 FQNEAQ (reference sequence). The germline V and J ends were trimmed by 5 bases and 1 base, with 12 bases remaining between them. The CDR3 contains 14 residues. In the CD4+ fraction, cells were divided into CD45RA+ naive and CD45RA-negative memory subsets. At the deep level, the assay was run. Every subset's genomic DNA went evenly onto several immunoSEQ plates. Libraries were prepared by immunoSEQ multiplex PCR; TCRdb keeps only in-frame clonotypes and omits some of them. The data contain around 750,000 clones, around 72% of them singletons. The sample comprised memory CD4+ T cells sorted from blood. The subset was: CD45RA-negative fraction. The rearrangement joins TRBV7-9 to TRBJ2-7; D not resolved. The sequence was obtained from a woman in her thirties in good health. CDR3 sequence reads: CASSPALGSYEQYF. CDR3 DNA: TGTGCCAGCAGCCCGGCTTTAGGGTCCTACGAGCAGTACTTC. Full variable domain (outside the CDR3, taken from reference TRBV7-9 and TRBJ2-7): DTGVSQNPRHKITKRGQNVTFRCDPISEHNRLYWYRQTLGQGPEFLTYFQNEAQLEKSRLLSDRFSAERPKGSFSTLEIQRTEQGDSAMYLCASSPALGSYEQYFGPGTRLTVT.